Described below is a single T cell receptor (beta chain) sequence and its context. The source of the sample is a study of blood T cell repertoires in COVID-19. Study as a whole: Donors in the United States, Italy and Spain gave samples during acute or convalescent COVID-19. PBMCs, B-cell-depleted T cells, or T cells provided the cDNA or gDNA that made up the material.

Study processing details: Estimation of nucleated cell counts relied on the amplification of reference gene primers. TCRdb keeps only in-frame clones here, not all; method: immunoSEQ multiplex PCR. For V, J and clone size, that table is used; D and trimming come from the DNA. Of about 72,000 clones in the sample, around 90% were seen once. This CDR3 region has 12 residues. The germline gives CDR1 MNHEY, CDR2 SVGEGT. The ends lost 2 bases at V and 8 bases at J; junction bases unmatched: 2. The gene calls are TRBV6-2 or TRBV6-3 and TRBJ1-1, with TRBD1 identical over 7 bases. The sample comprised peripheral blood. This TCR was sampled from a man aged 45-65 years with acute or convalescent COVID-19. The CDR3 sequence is CASSYHRGEAFF. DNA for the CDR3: TGTGCCAGCAGTTACCACAGGGGAGAAGCTTTCTTT.